One and the same sample provided the 3 T cell receptor beta chains below, sequenced in a study of blood T cell repertoires in COVID-19 (dated by TCRdb to about 2020). Receptor amplification or capture employed the immunoSEQ multiplex PCR assay. What TCRdb holds here is the immuneACCESS table cut down to in-frame rearrangements. Part of the clones is not present; checked against another copy, under half of the missing clones reflect an unresolved V gene, and the others are unexplained. For this sample the table gives 97,000 or so clones, of which about 80% were detected only once. About 10% of the sample goes to the ten largest clones. The sample comprised peripheral blood. The source is a man in his 70s with acute or convalescent COVID-19.

J is TRBJ1-2 and V is TRBV5-4, with D unclear. Germline V gene data show CDR1 as SGHNT and CDR2 as YYREEE (reference sequence). V lost 3 bases, J lost 8 bases, and 8 bases lay in between. The CDR3 sequence is 11 residues long. CDR3 sequence reads: CASSSIQGYTF. DNA for the CDR3: TGTGCCAGCAGCTCGATACAGGGCTACACCTTC.

This chain joins TRBV27 and TRBJ2-6; D is possibly TRBD2 (5 bases). The CDR3 extends over 15 amino acids. The V gene lost 2 bases and the J gene lost 1 base, with 6 bases spanning the gap. Per the germline V gene, CDR1 is MNHEY and CDR2 is SMNVEV (reference sequence). This CDR3 is CASSLAGSGANVLTF. CDR3 sequence (DNA): TGTGCCAGCAGTTTAGCGGGTTCTGGGGCCAACGTCCTGACTTTC.

The chain is built from TRBV30 and TRBJ2-5; D is tentatively TRBD1 or TRBD2 (5 bases each). This CDR3 contains 14 residues. The germline gives CDR1 GTSNPN, CDR2 SVGIG (reference sequence). Trimming removed 5 bases at V and 5 bases at J, with 18 bases between. CDR3 sequence reads: CAWDYKGVWETQYF. The CDR3, as DNA: TGTGCCTGGGACTACAAAGGGGTCTGGGAGACCCAGTACTTC.